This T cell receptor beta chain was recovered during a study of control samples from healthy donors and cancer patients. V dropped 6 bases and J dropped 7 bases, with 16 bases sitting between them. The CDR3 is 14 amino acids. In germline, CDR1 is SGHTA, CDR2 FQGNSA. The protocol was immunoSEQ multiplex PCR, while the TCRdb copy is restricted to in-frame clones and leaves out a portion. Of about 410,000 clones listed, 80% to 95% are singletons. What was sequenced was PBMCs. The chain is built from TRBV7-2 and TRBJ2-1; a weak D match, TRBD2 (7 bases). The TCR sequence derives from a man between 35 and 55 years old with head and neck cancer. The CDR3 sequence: CASSQRRGPNEQFF. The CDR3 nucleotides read TGTGCCAGCAGTCAAAGGCGGGGGCCGAATGAGCAGTTCTTC.